This section outlines one T cell receptor beta chain sequence together with its context. The data originate from a study of blood T cell repertoires in COVID-19. The overall study: Collection of acute and convalescent COVID-19 samples took place in the United States, Italy and Spain. PBMCs, B-cell-depleted T cells, or T cells were the source of the cDNA or gDNA that made up the material.

Followed longitudinally, the Seattle patients had been enrolled during active infection. Trimming took off 4 bases at V and 6 bases at J, with 11 bases between the two ends. There are 13 residues in the CDR3. Per germline, CDR1 KGHDR and CDR2 SFDVKD. Original processing methods: Nucleated cell counts were estimated from reference gene primer amplification. Sequenced by immunoSEQ multiplex PCR; TCRdb stores in-frame clones only, minus some. That table gives V, J and clone size, and the DNA gave D and trimming. Of 290,000 or so clones listed, about 89% are singletons. The receptor comes from a woman in her 30s with COVID-19, enrolled during active disease. Sequenced material: peripheral blood. The chain uses TRBV24-1 and TRBJ1-1; D is perhaps TRBD1 (5 bases). In nucleotides, the CDR3 is TGTGCCACCAGTGACCCGGGACTCTCTGAAGCTTTCTTT. Protein sequence: CATSDPGLSEAFF.